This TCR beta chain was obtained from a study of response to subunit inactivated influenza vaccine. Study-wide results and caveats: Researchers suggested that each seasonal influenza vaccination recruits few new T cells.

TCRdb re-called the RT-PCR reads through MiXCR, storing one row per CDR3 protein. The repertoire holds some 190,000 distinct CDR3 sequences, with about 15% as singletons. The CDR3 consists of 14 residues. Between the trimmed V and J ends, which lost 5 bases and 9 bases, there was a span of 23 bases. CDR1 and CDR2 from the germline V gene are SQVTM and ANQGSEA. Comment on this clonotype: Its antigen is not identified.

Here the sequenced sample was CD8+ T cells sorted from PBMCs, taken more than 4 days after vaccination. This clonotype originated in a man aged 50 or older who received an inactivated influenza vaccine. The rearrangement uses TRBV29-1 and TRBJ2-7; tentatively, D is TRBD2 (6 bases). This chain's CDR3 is CSVNTTGTVTGQYF. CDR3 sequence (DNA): TGCAGCGTTAACACGACCGGGACTGTCACTGGGCAGTACTTC.